These 5 T cell receptor beta chains originate from one sample sequenced in a study of T-cell memory formation after mild COVID-19. TCRdb re-called the 5' RACE reads with MiXCR, one entry per CDR3 protein. The repertoire consists of 450,000 or so distinct CDR3 sequences, with roughly 23% occurring once and the leading ten covering 12%. What was sequenced was PBMCs or a T cell subset sorted from them (not recorded which). The receptors come from an adult woman who had mild COVID-19 (a few samples of this study predate the infection). Cell type and time point are not known.

This clonotype occurred many times. Written as DNA, the CDR3 is TGTGCCAGCAGCTTAATACCAGGACAGGGGCTCAAGCAGTTCTTC. This gives the protein CASSLIPGQGLKQFF. V usage is TRBV7-3 and J usage is TRBJ2-1; the match to TRBD1 covers 9 bases. Trimming at V came to 1 base and at J to 11 bases, leaving 9 bases not matched to a gene. The CDR3 contains 15 residues. Germline V gene sequence: CDR1 SGHTA, CDR2 FQGTGA. Filled out from reference TRBV7-3 and TRBJ2-1, the complete variable domain reads GAGVSQTPSNKVTEKGKYVELRCDPISGHTALYWYRQSLGQGPEFLIYFQGTGAADDSGLPNDRFFAVRPEGSVSTLKIQRTERGDSAVYLCASSLIPGQGLKQFFGPGTRLTVL.

The V and J genes are TRBV14 and TRBJ1-4; D gene ambiguous. Trimming removed 2 bases from V and 3 bases from J, with 10 bases in between. Germline lookup yields CDR1 SGHDN and CDR2 FVKESK. The CDR3 consists of 15 residues. CDR3 amino acids: CASSQNFGSNEKLFF. The CDR3 DNA reads as TGTGCCAGCAGCCAAAACTTCGGATCTAATGAAAAACTGTTTTTT.

This clonotype was picked up a small number of times. The gene calls are TRBV10-3 and TRBJ2-7, with 9 bases that match TRBD2. There are 17 residues in the CDR3. V shed 3 bases and J 3 bases; nucleotides not matched to a gene: 12. Germline V lookup: CDR1 ENHRY, CDR2 SYGVKD. The CDR3 DNA sequence: TGTGCCATCAGTGAAGCTAGCGGGAACACCATCAACTACGAGCAGTACTTC. It translates to CAISEASGNTINYEQYF.

This clonotype was counted a few times. V and J are TRBV20-1 and TRBJ2-7, with unresolved D. The V end was cut by 6 bases, the J end by 9 bases, with 12 bases between. CDR3 length: 10 amino acids. CDR1 and CDR2 from the germline V gene are DFQATT and SNEGSKA (reference sequence). The CDR3 spells CSAVYSGQYF. CDR3 DNA sequence: TGCAGTGCCGTCTACTCGGGGCAGTACTTC.

The rearrangement joins TRBV5-1 to TRBJ1-4; D uncertain. Per germline, CDR1 SGHRS and CDR2 YFSETQ. V dropped 0 bases and J dropped 5 bases, with 11 bases sitting between them. CDR3 size: 15 residues. CDR3 region: CASSLEGIRNEKLFF. The CDR3 nucleotides are TGCGCCAGCAGCTTGGAAGGGATTCGGAATGAAAAACTGTTTTTT.